This entry lists 27 T cell receptor beta chains sequenced from one sample in a study of blood T cell repertoires in COVID-19. Generated by immunoSEQ multiplex PCR, the TCRdb table keeps only in-frame clones and is missing some. The sample contains some 270,000 clones, approximately 86% of which appear only once. The specimen sequenced was peripheral blood. The source is a man aged 35-49 years with active or convalescent COVID-19.

The chain joins TRBV11-2 to TRBJ2-7; maybe TRBD1 (5 bases). Germline loops: CDR1 SGHAT, CDR2 FQNNGV. The V gene lost 3 bases and the J gene lost 4 bases, with 7 bases spanning the gap. The CDR3 runs 12 residues. CDR3 in amino acids: CASSFQGYEQYF. The DNA for the CDR3 is TGTGCCAGCAGCTTTCAGGGTTACGAGCAGTACTTC.

This sequence joins TRBV5-1 and TRBJ1-1; a possible D gene is TRBD1 (6 bases). Per the germline V gene, CDR1 is SGHRS and CDR2 is YFSETQ. Deletions cut 1 base from V and 1 base from J, with 8 bases between. The CDR3 contains 14 residues. The CDR3 nucleotides read TGCGCCAGCAGCTTGAAAGGGGGGAACACTGAAGCTTTCTTT. This encodes CASSLKGGNTEAFF.

The CDR3 region has the DNA TGCGCCAGCAGTGGACAGGGCAGTGGCGAGCAGTACTTC. Translated, it gives CASSGQGSGEQYF. The chain uses TRBV5-1 and TRBJ2-7; 8 positions agree with TRBD1. Trimming cost V 5 bases and J 6 bases; bases outside gene matches: 7. CDR1 is SGHRS, CDR2 YFSETQ, per germline. The length of the CDR3 is 13 residues.

J is TRBJ2-5 and V is TRBV30, with D perhaps TRBD2 (6 bases). The V and J ends lost 6 bases and 4 bases respectively, with 18 bases between them. From germline, CDR1 is GTSNPN and CDR2 SVGIG (reference sequence). This CDR3 contains 14 residues. The CDR3 sequence is CACPNRGIGETQYF. The CDR3 DNA sequence: TGTGCCTGTCCCAACCGGGGGATCGGAGAGACCCAGTACTTC.

A word on this clone: Other DNA sequences of this sample code for an identical CDR3. The chain uses TRBV5-1 and TRBJ2-3; no reliable D call. Germline CDR1 is SGHRS and CDR2 is YFSETQ. The CDR3 is 13 residues long. V was clipped by 2 bases and J by 1 base, with 5 bases between them. This CDR3 is CASSFSGTDTQYF. As DNA, the CDR3 is TGCGCCAGCAGCTTCTCCGGCACAGATACGCAGTATTTT.

This sequence joins TRBV19 and TRBJ2-1; no firm D call. V was trimmed by 7 bases and J by 6 bases, leaving 16 bases between them. This CDR3 comprises 14 residues. The germline CDR1 and CDR2 sequences are LNHDA and SQIVND (reference sequence). The CDR3 loop reads CASTPGAGGNEQFF. The CDR3, as DNA: TGTGCCAGTACCCCCGGTGCAGGTGGCAATGAGCAGTTCTTC.

The J gene is TRBJ2-1, the V gene TRBV9; a possible D gene is TRBD1 (5 bases). Germline values: CDR1 SGDLS, CDR2 YYNGEE. The CDR3 contains 13 residues. The V gene lost 7 bases and the J gene lost 9 bases, with 17 bases spanning the gap. The CDR3 sequence is CASGQGGPGEQFF. DNA of the CDR3: TGTGCCAGCGGGCAGGGTGGGCCCGGTGAGCAGTTCTTC.

This clone appeared a few times. J is TRBJ1-4 and V is TRBV6-5, with 8 bases lining up with TRBD1. CDR3 length: 14 amino acids. CDR1 is MNHEY and CDR2 is SVGAGI in the germline V gene. Losses at the gene ends were 6 bases for V and 0 bases for J; bases not matched to a gene: 0. The CDR3 region has the DNA TGTGCCAGCAGGGGACAGGCAACTAATGAAAAACTGTTTTTT. Amino acids: CASRGQATNEKLFF.

The chain joins TRBV7-9 to TRBJ2-7; no definite D call. Germline loops: CDR1 SEHNR, CDR2 FQNEAQ (reference sequence). The CDR3 consists of 13 residues. Trimming shortened V by 1 base and J by 4 bases, and 8 bases separated the two germline ends. The CDR3: CASSLGTTYEQYF. CDR3 sequence (DNA): TGTGCCAGCAGCTTAGGCACTACTTACGAGCAGTACTTC.

J is TRBJ2-5 and V is TRBV5-1; a weak D match, TRBD2 (5 bases). Germline V gene sequence: CDR1 SGHRS, CDR2 YFSETQ. The germline V and J ends were trimmed by 4 bases and 7 bases, with 14 bases remaining between them. This CDR3 is built from 13 residues. DNA of the CDR3: TGCGCCAGCAGCCCGGGGAATAGAGGGACCCAGTACTTC. Protein sequence: CASSPGNRGTQYF.

The gene calls are TRBV10-2 and TRBJ1-5; 9 bases fit TRBD1. In germline, CDR1 is WSHSY, CDR2 SAAADI. The CDR3 spans 14 residues. V was clipped by 5 bases and J by 7 bases; unmatched bases: 6. CDR3 nucleotide sequence: TGCGCCAGCAGTCGGGGACAGGGTGGGCAGCCCCAGCATTTT. As protein: CASSRGQGGQPQHF.

The chain is built from TRBV27 and TRBJ2-5; 10 bases line up with TRBD1. The CDR3 extends over 18 amino acids. V was clipped by 5 bases and J by 5 bases; unmatched bases: 17. The V gene's germline CDR1 is MNHEY and CDR2 SMNVEV (reference sequence). The CDR3 loop is CASSTLPYGTGVGETQYF. The CDR3 DNA reads TGTGCCAGCAGTACCCTTCCGTACGGGACAGGGGTGGGGGAGACCCAGTACTTC.

This chain joins TRBV25-1 and TRBJ2-1; 9 positions agree with TRBD2. V gave up 0 bases and J gave up 9 bases; unmatched junction bases: 9. Germline assignment: CDR1 MGHDK and CDR2 SYGVNS. The CDR3 is 16 residues long. CDR3 bases: TGTGCCAGCAGTGAATATTGGGGACTAGCAGAGGGTGAGCAGTTCTTC. Amino acids: CASSEYWGLAEGEQFF.

This sequence joins TRBV29-1 and TRBJ2-5; TRBD2 agrees at 11 bases. This CDR3 has 13 amino acids. Germline V gives CDR1 SQVTM, CDR2 ANQGSEA. V dropped 3 bases and J dropped 4; count of bases not matched to a gene: 1. CDR3 in DNA: TGCAGCGTTGACGGGACTAGCGGAGAGACCCAGTACTTC. Translating it yields CSVDGTSGETQYF.

The chain recombines TRBV2 with TRBJ2-7, with 7 bases aligning to TRBD2. The germline V gene has CDR1 SNHLY and CDR2 FYNNEI. Losses at the gene ends were 6 bases for V and 1 base for J; bases not matched to a gene: 12. The CDR3 has 16 amino acids. For the CDR3, the DNA is TGTGCCAGCAGCGGAGAGTTACTTAGCGGGTCCTACGAGCAGTACTTC. Amino acid sequence: CASSGELLSGSYEQYF.

The rearrangement joins TRBV27 to TRBJ2-1; tentatively, D is TRBD2 (5 bases). The CDR3 covers 14 residues. Germline loops: CDR1 MNHEY, CDR2 SMNVEV (reference sequence). V lost 3 bases to trimming and J lost 4 bases, with 10 bases between them. The CDR3: CASSFERSYNEQFF. CDR3 coding DNA: TGTGCCAGCAGTTTTGAGCGGAGTTACAATGAGCAGTTCTTC.

For the CDR3, the DNA is TGTGCCAGCAGTTCGCGCGGACTAGCGGGAGTCGATGAGCAGTTCTTC. Translating gives CASSSRGLAGVDEQFF. The chain carries TRBV27 and TRBJ2-1; 13 nucleotides match TRBD2. Germline V lookup: CDR1 MNHEY, CDR2 SMNVEV (reference sequence). The CDR3 loop spans 16 amino acids. The trim removed 4 bases at V and 8 bases at J, leaving 8 bases unmatched.

The genes are TRBV6-2 or TRBV6-3 and TRBJ2-5, with D perhaps TRBD2 (5 bases). The CDR3 has 14 residues. V shed 5 bases and J shed 5 bases, with 15 bases lying between them. CDR1 MNHEY and CDR2 SVGEGT come from the germline V gene. Here the CDR3 reads CASSTDSGGETQYF. CDR3 DNA sequence: TGTGCCAGCAGTACGGACTCGGGCGGGGAGACCCAGTACTTC.

The J gene is TRBJ1-2, the V gene TRBV2; 10 positions match TRBD1. Looked up from germline, CDR1 is SNHLY and CDR2 is FYNNEI. The CDR3 extends over 12 amino acids. J lost 8 bases, V lost 8 bases, and 5 bases had no gene match. The CDR3 nucleotides are TGTGCCAGCCTGGGACAGGGGATCGGCTACACCTTC. This codes for CASLGQGIGYTF.

The rearrangement joins TRBV10-3 to TRBJ2-5; TRBD2 aligns across 9 bases. J was trimmed by 2 bases and V by 10 bases; bases with no gene match: 8. CDR1 and CDR2 (germline): ENHRY, SYGVKD. CDR3 size: 14 residues. DNA for the CDR3: TGTGCCACCATAGCGGGAGTTGGGCAAGAGACCCAGTACTTC. Translating gives CATIAGVGQETQYF.

The V and J genes are TRBV6-6 and TRBJ1-1, with 7 positions matching TRBD1. Germline CDR1 MNHNY, CDR2 SVGAGI (reference sequence). V lost 6 bases, J lost 2 bases, and 9 bases stayed unmatched. The CDR3 runs 15 residues. The CDR3 nucleotides are TGTGCCAGCAGAGACGGACAGGCGCTTAACACTGAAGCTTTCTTT. As protein: CASRDGQALNTEAFF.

The chain is built from TRBV5-1 and TRBJ2-1, with TRBD1 identical over 8 bases. Germline V CDR1 and CDR2: SGHRS, YFSETQ. The J segment lost 8 bases and the V segment lost 0 bases, leaving 7 bases of the junction unmatched. This CDR3 has 15 amino acids. The CDR3 here is CASSLGQGFGDEQFF. The DNA of the CDR3 is TGCGCCAGCAGCTTGGGACAGGGGTTCGGTGATGAGCAGTTCTTC.

In its sample, this clone was seen once. The gene calls are TRBV6-5 and TRBJ1-3; no definite D call. Trimming removed 8 bases at V and 5 bases at J, with 13 bases between. This CDR3 comprises 13 residues. In germline, CDR1 is MNHEY, CDR2 SVGAGI. As DNA, the CDR3 is TGTGCCAGCGGAGGAGGGATCCGAAACACCATATATTTT. Its translation: CASGGGIRNTIYF.

The CDR3 coding sequence is TGTGCCAGCAGTTACTCGAGTACGGGGGGCACTGAAGCTTTCTTT. Protein: CASSYSSTGGTEAFF. The rearrangement joins TRBV6-5 to TRBJ1-1; a possible D gene is TRBD1 (5 bases). The CDR3 runs to 15 residues. The V end was cut by 0 bases, the J end by 4 bases, with 12 bases between. Germline V lookup: CDR1 MNHEY, CDR2 SVGAGI.

The V and J genes are TRBV11-1 and TRBJ2-3, with 8 bases identical to TRBD2. Germline trimming cut 4 bases from V and 4 bases from J; bases unmatched to any gene: 7. The CDR3 sequence is 15 residues long. In germline, CDR1 is SGHAT, CDR2 FQDESV (reference sequence). This CDR3 reads CASSSPGLGADTQYF. The CDR3 DNA reads as TGTGCCAGCAGCTCCCCGGGACTAGGGGCAGATACGCAGTATTTT.

The table lists this clone with a count of one. The chain uses TRBV27 and TRBJ1-5; D remains unclear. With 6 bases removed from V and 2 bases from J, the gap between germline ends came to 11 bases. CDR3 size: 14 residues. Germline loops: CDR1 MNHEY, CDR2 SMNVEV (reference sequence). The CDR3 sequence: CASRPHGGNQPQHF. CDR3 nucleotides: TGTGCCAGCAGGCCCCACGGGGGCAATCAGCCCCAGCATTTT.

V gene TRBV5-1 combines with J gene TRBJ2-3, with 7 bases identical to TRBD1. The CDR3 is 16 amino acids. Trimming cost V 0 bases and J 2 bases; bases outside gene matches: 6. Germline loops: CDR1 SGHRS, CDR2 YFSETQ. This CDR3 reads CASSLGQGETTDTQYF. For the CDR3, the DNA is TGCGCCAGCAGCTTGGGGCAGGGGGAAACCACAGATACGCAGTATTTT.